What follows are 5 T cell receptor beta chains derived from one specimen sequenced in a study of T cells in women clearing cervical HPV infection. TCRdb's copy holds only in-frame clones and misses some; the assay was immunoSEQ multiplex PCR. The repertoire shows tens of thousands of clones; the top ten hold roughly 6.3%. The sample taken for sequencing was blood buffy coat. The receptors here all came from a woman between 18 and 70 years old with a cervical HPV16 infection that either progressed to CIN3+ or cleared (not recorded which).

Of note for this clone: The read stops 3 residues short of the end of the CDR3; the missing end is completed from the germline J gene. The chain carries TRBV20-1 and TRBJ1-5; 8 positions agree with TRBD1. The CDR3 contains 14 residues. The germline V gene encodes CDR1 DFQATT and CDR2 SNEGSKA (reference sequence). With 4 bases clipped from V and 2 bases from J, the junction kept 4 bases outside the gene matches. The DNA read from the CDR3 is TGCAGTGCTACGACAGGGGACCGCAATCAGCCC. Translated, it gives CSATTGDRNQP. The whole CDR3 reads CSATTGDRNQPQHF.

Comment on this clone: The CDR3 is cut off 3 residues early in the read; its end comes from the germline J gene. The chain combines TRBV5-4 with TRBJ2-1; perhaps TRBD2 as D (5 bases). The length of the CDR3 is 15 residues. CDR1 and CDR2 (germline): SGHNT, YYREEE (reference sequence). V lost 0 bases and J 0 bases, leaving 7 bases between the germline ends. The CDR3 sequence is CASSLERSSYNEQFF. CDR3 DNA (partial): TGTGCCAGCAGCTTGGAGCGGAGCTCCTACAATGAG.

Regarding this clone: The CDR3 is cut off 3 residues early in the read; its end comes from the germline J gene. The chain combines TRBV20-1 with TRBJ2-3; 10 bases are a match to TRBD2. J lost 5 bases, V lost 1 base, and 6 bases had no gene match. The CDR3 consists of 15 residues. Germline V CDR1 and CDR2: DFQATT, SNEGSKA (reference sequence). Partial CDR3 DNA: TGCAGTGCTAGAGTTAGCGGGAGGTCTCAAGATACG. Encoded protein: CSARVSGRSQDT. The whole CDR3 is CSARVSGRSQDTQYF.

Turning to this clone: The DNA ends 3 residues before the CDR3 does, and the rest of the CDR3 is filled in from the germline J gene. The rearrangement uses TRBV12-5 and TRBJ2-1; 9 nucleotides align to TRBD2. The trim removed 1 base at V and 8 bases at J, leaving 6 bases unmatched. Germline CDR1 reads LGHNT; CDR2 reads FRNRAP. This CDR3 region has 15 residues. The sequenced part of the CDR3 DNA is TGTGCTAGTGGTTTGGGTGGTAGCGGGAGCTATGAG. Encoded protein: CASGLGGSGSYE. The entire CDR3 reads CASGLGGSGSYEQFF.

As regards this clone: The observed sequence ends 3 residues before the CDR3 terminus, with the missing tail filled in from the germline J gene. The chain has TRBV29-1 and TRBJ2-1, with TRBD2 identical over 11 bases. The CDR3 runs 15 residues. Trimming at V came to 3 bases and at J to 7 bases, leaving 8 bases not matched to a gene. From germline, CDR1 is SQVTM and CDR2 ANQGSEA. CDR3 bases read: TGCAGCGTTGATGTAGCGGGAGGGCCGGGAAATGAG. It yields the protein CSVDVAGGPGNE. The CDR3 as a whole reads CSVDVAGGPGNEQFF.